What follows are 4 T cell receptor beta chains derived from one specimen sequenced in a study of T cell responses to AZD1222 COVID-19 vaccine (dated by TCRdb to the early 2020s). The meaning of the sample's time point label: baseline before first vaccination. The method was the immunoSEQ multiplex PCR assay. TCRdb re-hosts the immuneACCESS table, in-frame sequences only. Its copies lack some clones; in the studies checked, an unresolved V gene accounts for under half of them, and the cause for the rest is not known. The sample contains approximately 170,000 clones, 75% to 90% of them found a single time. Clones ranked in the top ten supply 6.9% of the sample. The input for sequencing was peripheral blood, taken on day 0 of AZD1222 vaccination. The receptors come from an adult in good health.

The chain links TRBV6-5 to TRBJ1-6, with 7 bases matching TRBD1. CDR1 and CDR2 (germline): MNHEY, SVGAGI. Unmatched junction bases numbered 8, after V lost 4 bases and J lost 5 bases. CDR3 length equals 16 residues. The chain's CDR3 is CASSFGQEHNNSPLHF. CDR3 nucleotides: TGTGCCAGCAGTTTCGGACAGGAGCACAATAATTCACCCCTCCACTTT.

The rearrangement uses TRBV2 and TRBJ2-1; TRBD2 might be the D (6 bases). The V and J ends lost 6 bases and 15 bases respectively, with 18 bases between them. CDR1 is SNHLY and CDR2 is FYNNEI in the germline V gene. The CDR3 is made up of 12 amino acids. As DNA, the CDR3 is TGTGCCAGCAGACCAACGGGAGAGCTGAGGTTCTTC. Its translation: CASRPTGELRFF.

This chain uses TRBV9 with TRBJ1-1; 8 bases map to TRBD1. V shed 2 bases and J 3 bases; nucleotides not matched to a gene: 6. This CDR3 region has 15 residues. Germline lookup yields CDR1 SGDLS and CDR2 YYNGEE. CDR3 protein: CASSVRTGKDTEAFF. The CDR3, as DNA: TGTGCCAGCAGCGTTAGGACAGGGAAGGACACTGAAGCTTTCTTT.

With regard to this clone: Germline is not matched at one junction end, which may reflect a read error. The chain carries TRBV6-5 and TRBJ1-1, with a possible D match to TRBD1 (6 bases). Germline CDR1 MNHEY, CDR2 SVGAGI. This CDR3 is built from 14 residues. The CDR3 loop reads CASTYLQGSTEAFF. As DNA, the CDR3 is TGTGCCAGCACTTACCTACAGGGTTCCACTGAAGCTTTCTTT.